The following is a T cell receptor (beta chain) sequence with its context. Time point denoted: pre-sensitization, week 0. Treatment of the sample: therapeutic diphenylcyclopropenone sensitization with weekly scalp DPC. The data were obtained in a study of human T cells and chemical hapten exposure. MiXCR, run by TCRdb on the RACE reads, gives a single entry per CDR3 protein. The sample lists under 110,000 distinct CDR3 sequences; around 12% were seen once. The CDR3 consists of 15 residues. Unmatched junction bases numbered 10, after V lost 2 bases and J lost 5 bases. CDR1 and CDR2 from the germline V gene are SGHRS and YFSETQ.

V and J are TRBV5-1 and TRBJ2-7; the match to TRBD2 covers 7 bases. The TCR originated in a woman between 45 and 65 years old with alopecia areata. Some clones in this sample may be carry-over from other donors' samples. The sequencing here drew on whole blood, taken in connection with sensitization to the hapten diphenylcyclopropenone (DPC). CDR3 amino acids: CASSFVGGGRNEQYF. CDR3 coding DNA: TGCGCCAGCAGCTTCGTCGGCGGGGGACGAAACGAGCAGTACTTC.